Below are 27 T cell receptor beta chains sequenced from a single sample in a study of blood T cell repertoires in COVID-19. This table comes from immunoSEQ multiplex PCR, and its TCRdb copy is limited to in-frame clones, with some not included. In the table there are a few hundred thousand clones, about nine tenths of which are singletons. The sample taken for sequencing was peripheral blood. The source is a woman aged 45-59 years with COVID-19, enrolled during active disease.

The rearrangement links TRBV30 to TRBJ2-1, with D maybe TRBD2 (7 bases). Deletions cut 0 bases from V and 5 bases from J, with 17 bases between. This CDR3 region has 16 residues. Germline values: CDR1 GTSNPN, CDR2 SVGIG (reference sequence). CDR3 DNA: TGTGCCTGGAGTGTTGGTCCAACGGGGGGCCACAATGAGCAGTTCTTC. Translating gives CAWSVGPTGGHNEQFF.

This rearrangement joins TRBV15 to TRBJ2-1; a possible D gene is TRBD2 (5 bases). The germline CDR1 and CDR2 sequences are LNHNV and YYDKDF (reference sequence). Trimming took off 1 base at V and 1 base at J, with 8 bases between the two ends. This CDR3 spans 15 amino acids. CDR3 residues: CATSRGTFSYNEQFF. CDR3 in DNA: TGTGCCACCAGCAGAGGGACTTTTTCCTACAATGAGCAGTTCTTC.

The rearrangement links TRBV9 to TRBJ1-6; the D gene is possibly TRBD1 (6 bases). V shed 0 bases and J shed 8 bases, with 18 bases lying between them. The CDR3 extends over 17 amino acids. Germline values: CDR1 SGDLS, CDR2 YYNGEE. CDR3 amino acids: CASSVGGASGGHSPLHF. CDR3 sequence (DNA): TGTGCCAGCAGCGTAGGAGGCGCGTCGGGGGGGCATTCACCCCTCCACTTT.

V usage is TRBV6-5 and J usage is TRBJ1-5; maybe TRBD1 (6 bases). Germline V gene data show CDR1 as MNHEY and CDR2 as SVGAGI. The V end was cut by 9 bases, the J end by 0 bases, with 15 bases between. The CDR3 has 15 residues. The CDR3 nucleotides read TGTGCCAGTGGGGACACAAGATATAGCAATCAGCCCCAGCATTTT. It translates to CASGDTRYSNQPQHF.

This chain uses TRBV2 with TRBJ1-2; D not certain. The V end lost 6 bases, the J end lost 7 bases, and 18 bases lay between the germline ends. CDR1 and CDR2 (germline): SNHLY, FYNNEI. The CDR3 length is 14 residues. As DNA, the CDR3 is TGTGCCAGCAGCTCAGAGAGGGTTTTTGGTGGCTACACCTTC. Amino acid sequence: CASSSERVFGGYTF.

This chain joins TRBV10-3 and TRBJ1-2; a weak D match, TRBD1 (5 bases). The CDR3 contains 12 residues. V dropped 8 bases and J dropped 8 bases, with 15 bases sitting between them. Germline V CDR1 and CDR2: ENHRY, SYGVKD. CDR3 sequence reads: CAIPDSRRGYTF. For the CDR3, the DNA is TGTGCCATCCCCGACAGCCGGCGGGGCTACACCTTC.

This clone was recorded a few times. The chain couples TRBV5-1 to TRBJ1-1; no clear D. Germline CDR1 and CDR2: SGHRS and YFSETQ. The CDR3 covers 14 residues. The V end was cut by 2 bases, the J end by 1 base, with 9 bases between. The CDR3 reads CASSFQVGNTEAFF. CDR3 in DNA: TGCGCCAGCAGCTTTCAGGTGGGGAACACTGAAGCTTTCTTT. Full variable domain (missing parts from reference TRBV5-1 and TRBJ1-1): KAGVTQTPRYLIKTRGQQVTLSCSPISGHRSVSWYQQTPGQGLQFLFEYFSETQRNKGNFPGRFSGRQFSNSRSEMNVSTLELGDSALYLCASSFQVGNTEAFFGQGTRLTVV.

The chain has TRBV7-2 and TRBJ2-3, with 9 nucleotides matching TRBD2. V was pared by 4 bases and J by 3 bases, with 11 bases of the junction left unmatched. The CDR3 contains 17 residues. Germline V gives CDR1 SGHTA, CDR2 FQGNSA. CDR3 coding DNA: TGTGCCAGCAGCTCCCGACCCGGCGGGGGGGCAACAGATACGCAGTATTTT. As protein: CASSSRPGGGATDTQYF.

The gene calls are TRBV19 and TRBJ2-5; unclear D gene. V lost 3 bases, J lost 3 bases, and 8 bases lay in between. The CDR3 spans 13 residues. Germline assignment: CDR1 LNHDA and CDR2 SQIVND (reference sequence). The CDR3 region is CASSIRLEETQYF. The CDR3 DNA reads TGTGCCAGTAGTATTCGACTGGAAGAGACCCAGTACTTC.

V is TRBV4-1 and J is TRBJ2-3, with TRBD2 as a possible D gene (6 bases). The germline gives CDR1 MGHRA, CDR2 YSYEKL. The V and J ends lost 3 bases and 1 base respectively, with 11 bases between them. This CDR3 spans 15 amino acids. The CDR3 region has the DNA TGCGCCAGCAGCCAGCCCGGAGGGGGCACAGATACGCAGTATTTT. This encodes CASSQPGGGTDTQYF.

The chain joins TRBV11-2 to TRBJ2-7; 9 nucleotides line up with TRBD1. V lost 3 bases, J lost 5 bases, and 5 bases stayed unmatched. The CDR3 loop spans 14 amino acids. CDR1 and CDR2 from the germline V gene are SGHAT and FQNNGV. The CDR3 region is CASSFSGTGNEQYF. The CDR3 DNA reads TGTGCCAGCAGCTTTTCCGGGACAGGGAACGAGCAGTACTTC.

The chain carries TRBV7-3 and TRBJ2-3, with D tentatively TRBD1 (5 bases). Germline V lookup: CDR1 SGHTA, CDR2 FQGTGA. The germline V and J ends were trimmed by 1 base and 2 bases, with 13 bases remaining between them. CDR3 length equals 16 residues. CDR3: CASSLRYRIYTDTQYF. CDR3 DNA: TGTGCCAGCAGCTTAAGATACAGGATTTACACAGATACGCAGTATTTT.

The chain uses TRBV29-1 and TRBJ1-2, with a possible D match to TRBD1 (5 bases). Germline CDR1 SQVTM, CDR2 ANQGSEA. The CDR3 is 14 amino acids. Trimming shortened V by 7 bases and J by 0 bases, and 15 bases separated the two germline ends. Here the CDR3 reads CSAYQETANYGYTF. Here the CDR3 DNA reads TGCAGCGCCTATCAGGAGACAGCTAACTATGGCTACACCTTC.

The CDR3 spells CASSISEGVNYGYTF. In DNA, the CDR3 is TGTGCCAGTAGTATAAGCGAGGGGGTTAACTATGGCTACACCTTC. The chain carries TRBV19 and TRBJ1-2, with D possibly TRBD1 on 6 matching bases. This CDR3 has 15 amino acids. V lost 2 bases to trimming and J lost 1 base, with 11 bases between them. Germline values: CDR1 LNHDA, CDR2 SQIVND (reference sequence). The full variable domain, rest sourced from reference TRBV19 and TRBJ1-2, is DGGITQSPKYLFRKEGQNVTLSCEQNLNHDAMYWYRQDPGQGLRLIYYSQIVNDFQKGDIAEGYSVSREKKESFPLTVTSAQKNPTAFYLCASSISEGVNYGYTFGSGTRLTVV.

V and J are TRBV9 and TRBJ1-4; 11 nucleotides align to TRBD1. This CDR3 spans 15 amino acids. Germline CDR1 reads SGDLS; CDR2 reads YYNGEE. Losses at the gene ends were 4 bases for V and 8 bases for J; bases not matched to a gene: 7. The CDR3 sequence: CASSPWDRGSEKLFF. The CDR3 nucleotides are TGTGCCAGCAGCCCTTGGGACAGGGGGTCGGAAAAACTGTTTTTT.

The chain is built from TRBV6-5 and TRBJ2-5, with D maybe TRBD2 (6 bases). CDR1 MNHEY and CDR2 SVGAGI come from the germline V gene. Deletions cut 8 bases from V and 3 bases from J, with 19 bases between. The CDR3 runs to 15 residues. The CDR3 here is CASDPQGLAEETQYF. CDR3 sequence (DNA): TGTGCCAGCGACCCCCAGGGACTGGCCGAAGAGACCCAGTACTTC.

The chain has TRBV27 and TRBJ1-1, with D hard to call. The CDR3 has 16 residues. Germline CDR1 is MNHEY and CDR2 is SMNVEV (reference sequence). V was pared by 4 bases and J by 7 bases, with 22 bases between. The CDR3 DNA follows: TGTGCCAGCAGTTCCAGTTACGACACCGGTTTTATTGAAGCTTTCTTT. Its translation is CASSSSYDTGFIEAFF.

CDR3 DNA sequence: TGTGCCAGTAGTTCATCTGAATACTCTTTGTGGGGCCTTGGAACTTACGAGCAGTACTTC. Residues: CASSSSEYSLWGLGTYEQYF. The rearrangement joins TRBV19 to TRBJ2-7; D perhaps matches TRBD1 (5 bases). The V and J ends lost 5 bases and 4 bases respectively, with 33 bases between them. Germline V CDR1 and CDR2: LNHDA, SQIVND (reference sequence). This CDR3 spans 20 amino acids.

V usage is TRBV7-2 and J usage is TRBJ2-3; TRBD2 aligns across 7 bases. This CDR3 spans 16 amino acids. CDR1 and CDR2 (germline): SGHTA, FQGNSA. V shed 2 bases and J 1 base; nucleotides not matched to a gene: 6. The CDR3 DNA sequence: TGTGCCAGCAGCTTACCTCTTGGGGGGGGCACAGATACGCAGTATTTT. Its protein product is CASSLPLGGGTDTQYF.

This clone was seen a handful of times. The CDR3 protein is CASSPTGPGMVQETQYF. CDR3 bases: TGTGCCAGCAGCCCCACCGGGCCAGGGATGGTCCAAGAGACCCAGTACTTC. V is TRBV7-2 and J is TRBJ2-5; weak D call: TRBD1 (5 bases). CDR1 is SGHTA, CDR2 FQGNSA, per germline. With 5 bases removed from V and 1 base from J, the gap between germline ends came to 20 bases. There are 17 residues in the CDR3.

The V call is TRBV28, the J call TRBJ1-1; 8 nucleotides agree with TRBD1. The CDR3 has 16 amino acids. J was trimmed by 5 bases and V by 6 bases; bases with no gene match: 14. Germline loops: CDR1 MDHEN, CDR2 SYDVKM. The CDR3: CASSLNFQGAGTEAFF. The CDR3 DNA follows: TGTGCCAGCAGCTTAAACTTCCAGGGGGCAGGGACTGAAGCTTTCTTT.

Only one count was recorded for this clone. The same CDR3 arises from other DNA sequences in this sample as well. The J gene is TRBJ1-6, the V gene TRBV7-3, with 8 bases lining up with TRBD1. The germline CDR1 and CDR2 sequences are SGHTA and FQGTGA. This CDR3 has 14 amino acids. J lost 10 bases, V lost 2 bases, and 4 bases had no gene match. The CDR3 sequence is CASSLGQGGSPLHF. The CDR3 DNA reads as TGTGCCAGCAGCTTAGGACAGGGAGGATCACCCCTCCACTTT.

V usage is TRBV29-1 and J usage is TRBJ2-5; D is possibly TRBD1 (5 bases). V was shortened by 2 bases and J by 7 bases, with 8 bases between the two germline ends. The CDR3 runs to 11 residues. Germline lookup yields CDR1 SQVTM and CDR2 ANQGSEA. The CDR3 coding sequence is TGCAGCGTTGAATTAACAGGGACCCAGTACTTC. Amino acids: CSVELTGTQYF. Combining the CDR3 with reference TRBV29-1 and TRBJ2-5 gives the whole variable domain SAVISQKPSRDICQRGTSLTIQCQVDSQVTMMFWYRQQPGQSLTLIATANQGSEATYESGFVIDKFPISRPNLTFSTLTVSNMSPEDSSIYLCSVELTGTQYFGPGTRLLVL.

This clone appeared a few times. CDR3 bases: TGTGCCAGCAGCCCAGAGGGGGATCCTAATTCACCCCTCCACTTT. It codes for CASSPEGDPNSPLHF. This chain links TRBV6-5 with TRBJ1-6; a possible D gene is TRBD1 (6 bases). The CDR3 loop spans 15 amino acids. The germline CDR1 and CDR2 sequences are MNHEY and SVGAGI. V was cut by 6 bases and J by 6 bases, with 15 bases left in between.

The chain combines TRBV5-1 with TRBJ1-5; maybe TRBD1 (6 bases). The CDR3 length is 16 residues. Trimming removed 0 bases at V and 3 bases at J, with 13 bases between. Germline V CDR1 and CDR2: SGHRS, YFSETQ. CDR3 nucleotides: TGCGCCAGCAGCTTGGGGGGACATACTAACAATCAGCCCCAGCATTTT. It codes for CASSLGGHTNNQPQHF.

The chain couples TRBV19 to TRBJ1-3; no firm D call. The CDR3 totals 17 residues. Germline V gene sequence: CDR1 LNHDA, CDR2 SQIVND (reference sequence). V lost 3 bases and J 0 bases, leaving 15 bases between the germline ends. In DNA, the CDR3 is TGTGCCAGTAGTATTAGGGCTCCCGGGAGCTCTGGAAACACCATATATTTT. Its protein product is CASSIRAPGSSGNTIYF.

CDR3 in amino acids: CASSYQEDSGYTF. The CDR3 bases are TGTGCCAGCAGTTACCAGGAGGATTCTGGCTACACCTTC. The chain recombines TRBV6-6 with TRBJ1-2; D is ambiguous. This CDR3 is 13 amino acids long. Trimming took 2 bases from V and 7 from J, leaving 11 bases between them. Germline V lookup: CDR1 MNHNY, CDR2 SVGAGI (reference sequence).